These 8 T cell receptor beta chains came from one sample sequenced in a study of blood T cells in healthy people across ages. The use of a sample-barcoded 5' primer and a J-beta primer mix characterized a second PCR of roughly 6 to 11 cycles. MiXCR was run by TCRdb on the 5' RACE reads, yielding one entry per CDR3 protein. There are over a million distinct CDR3 sequences in the sample; less than 50% occur only once, and approximately 20% lies in the top ten. Sequenced input: blood. The receptors were sampled from a woman aged 60 to 75 in good health.

This clonotype was seen only a few times. The rearrangement uses TRBV11-2 and TRBJ2-7; the D gene is possibly TRBD2 (6 bases). The CDR3 is made up of 15 amino acids. CDR1 SGHAT and CDR2 FQNNGV come from the germline V gene. V was clipped by 4 bases and J by 3 bases, with 16 bases between them. The DNA for the CDR3 is TGTGCCAGCAGCTCAGAACCGGGAGCTGGCTACGAGCAGTACTTC. Translation: CASSSEPGAGYEQYF.

J is TRBJ2-4 and V is TRBV6-1; the D gene could be TRBD1 or TRBD2 (5 bases each). Per the germline V gene, CDR1 is MNHNS and CDR2 is SASEGT. CDR3 length: 11 amino acids. The V end was cut by 8 bases, the J end by 13 bases, with 15 bases between. CDR3 region: CASGPSWGQYF. The DNA of the CDR3 is TGTGCCAGCGGGCCCTCCTGGGGGCAGTACTTC.

The chain combines TRBV7-2 with TRBJ2-7, with 8 bases identical to TRBD1. Germline CDR1 is SGHTA and CDR2 is FQGNSA. V was clipped by 2 bases and J by 5 bases; unmatched bases: 8. This CDR3 region has 15 residues. The CDR3 sequence is CASSLMAGGIHEQYF. Here the CDR3 DNA reads TGTGCCAGCAGCTTAATGGCAGGGGGCATCCACGAGCAGTACTTC.

The genes are TRBV28 and TRBJ1-6; maybe TRBD1 (6 bases). This CDR3 spans 19 amino acids. Looked up from germline, CDR1 is MDHEN and CDR2 is SYDVKM. V dropped 3 bases and J dropped 0 bases, with 18 bases sitting between them. The CDR3 DNA sequence: TGTGCCAGCAGTTTGTTCGGAAAGGGGGGTAGCTCCTATAATTCACCCCTCCACTTT. Amino acid sequence: CASSLFGKGGSSYNSPLHF.

This clonotype occurred a few times. The rearrangement joins TRBV6-5 to TRBJ2-1; 7 positions match TRBD2. Germline CDR1 is MNHEY and CDR2 is SVGAGI. The length of the CDR3 is 16 residues. Trimming cost V 6 bases and J 3 bases; bases outside gene matches: 11. The CDR3 loop is CASSLGRGSVYNEQFF. Written as DNA, the CDR3 is TGTGCCAGCAGCCTTGGCCGCGGGAGTGTCTACAATGAGCAGTTCTTC.

This clonotype was seen a handful of times. The J gene is TRBJ2-4, the V gene TRBV6-5, with D possibly being TRBD1 or TRBD2 (5 bases each). The CDR3 contains 14 residues. V gave up 7 bases and J gave up 5 bases, with 15 bases separating them. Per germline, CDR1 MNHEY and CDR2 SVGAGI. The CDR3 coding sequence is TGTGCCAGCAATGAGCCGGGACCAGAAAACATTCAGTACTTC. Translation: CASNEPGPENIQYF.

The chain couples TRBV19 to TRBJ2-7; 9 nucleotides match TRBD1. This CDR3 is built from 13 residues. Germline CDR1 LNHDA, CDR2 SQIVND (reference sequence). The V and J ends lost 9 bases and 5 bases, in that order; junction bases with no gene match: 8. As DNA, the CDR3 is TGTGCCAGGAGAGGACAGGGGTCCCACGAGCAGTACTTC. Translated: CARRGQGSHEQYF.

This clonotype was counted only a few times. The CDR3 loop reads CASRPPLGTAQETQYF. CDR3 bases: TGTGCCAGTAGACCACCCCTGGGGACAGCGCAAGAGACCCAGTACTTC. This rearrangement joins TRBV19 to TRBJ2-5; 7 bases are shared with TRBD1. The CDR3 length is 16 residues. The V segment lost 6 bases and the J segment 2 bases; nucleotides outside the gene matches: 12. The V gene's germline CDR1 is LNHDA and CDR2 SQIVND (reference sequence). Together with reference TRBV19 and TRBJ2-5, the CDR3 gives the full variable domain: DGGITQSPKYLFRKEGQNVTLSCEQNLNHDAMYWYRQDPGQGLRLIYYSQIVNDFQKGDIAEGYSVSREKKESFPLTVTSAQKNPTAFYLCASRPPLGTAQETQYFGPGTRLLVL.